In its sample, the clone carrying this TCR beta chain was seen a few times. After template switching added a universal primer site, the resulting cDNA carried unique molecular identifiers. A single record per CDR3 protein comes from TCRdb applying MiXCR to the 5' RACE reads. This table holds 430,000 or so distinct CDR3 sequences, 20% to 25% found once. Looked up from germline, CDR1 is DFQATT and CDR2 is SNEGSKA (reference sequence). V was clipped by 2 bases and J by 1 base, with 17 bases between them. CDR3 length: 16 residues. These data are taken from a study of identical twins. The sample also formed part of further work on T cells expressing NK-cell markers. That source adds: Sequenced donors, eight in total, included seven who were HCMV-seropositive and one who was seronegative. The contribution of dominant NKG2C+ clonotypes to CD8+ T cells in a handful of donors was about 1.0-7.5%. Nothing established the HCMV specificity of expanded NKG2C+ T cell clones.

What was sequenced was CD4+ T cells sorted from blood. This receptor was taken from a woman aged 18-35 years in good health. V is TRBV20-1 and J is TRBJ1-1; no firm D call. CDR3 DNA sequence: TGCAGTGCTAGAAAACCCCGCAGCCCGGCGAACACTGAAGCTTTCTTT. As protein: CSARKPRSPANTEAFF.